The 30 T cell receptor beta chains below were found in one sample sequenced in a study of blood T cell repertoires in COVID-19. Sequencing was performed with immunoSEQ multiplex PCR; in TCRdb, only in-frame clones are kept and a portion is missing. The table has under 200,000 clones, over 80% seen once. Material: PBMCs or T cells enriched from blood (not recorded which). The receptors stem from a woman aged 55-70 years who had recovered from COVID-19.

In this sample, this clone turned up a few times. This CDR3 reads CASSPQSGPYEQYF. CDR3 bases: TGTGCCAGCTCACCACAGAGCGGACCCTACGAGCAGTACTTC. The chain is built from TRBV18 and TRBJ2-7; maybe TRBD2 (5 bases). V was shortened by 1 base and J by 2 bases, with 9 bases between the two germline ends. There are 14 residues in the CDR3. The germline V gene encodes CDR1 KGHSH and CDR2 LQKENI.

This clone was observed once. This chain joins TRBV9 and TRBJ2-1; D unresolved. V lost 0 bases to trimming and J lost 7 bases, with 14 bases between them. This CDR3 spans 15 amino acids. The germline gives CDR1 SGDLS, CDR2 YYNGEE. The CDR3 loop is CASSVDPEIGNEQFF. DNA for the CDR3: TGTGCCAGCAGCGTAGACCCGGAGATCGGGAATGAGCAGTTCTTC.

The chain employs TRBV11-1 and TRBJ1-6, with a tentative D call TRBD1 (6 bases). The CDR3 has 15 amino acids. With 2 bases removed from V and 7 bases from J, the gap between germline ends came to 12 bases. Germline loops: CDR1 SGHAT, CDR2 FQDESV (reference sequence). CDR3 in DNA: TGTGCCAGCAGCTTAAGAGGACAGACCAATTCACCCCTCCACTTT. Amino acids: CASSLRGQTNSPLHF.

Judged by abundance, this clone is medium-sized. The rearrangement uses TRBV12-5 and TRBJ1-2, with 8 bases that match TRBD1. Germline values: CDR1 LGHNT, CDR2 FRNRAP. V trimming: 1 base; J trimming: 5 bases; junction bases outside the gene matches: 3. This CDR3 has 14 residues. The CDR3 reads CASGLGTGWYGYTF. CDR3 coding DNA: TGTGCTAGTGGTTTGGGGACAGGGTGGTATGGCTACACCTTC. Combining the CDR3 with reference TRBV12-5 and TRBJ1-2 gives the whole variable domain DARVTQTPRHKVTEMGQEVTMRCQPILGHNTVFWYRQTMMQGLELLAYFRNRAPLDDSGMPKDRFSAEMPDATLATLKIQPSEPRDSAVYFCASGLGTGWYGYTFGSGTRLTVV.

The rearrangement links TRBV7-9 to TRBJ2-1, with TRBD2 as a possible D gene (5 bases). The V end was cut by 1 base, the J end by 8 bases, with 12 bases between. The CDR3 has 14 residues. Per germline, CDR1 SEHNR and CDR2 FQNEAQ (reference sequence). The CDR3, as DNA: TGTGCCAGCAGCTTAGACGCGAGGGAAGATGAGCAGTTCTTC. Translation: CASSLDAREDEQFF.

The J gene is TRBJ2-7, the V gene TRBV5-1; D not resolved. CDR3 size: 11 residues. From germline, CDR1 is SGHRS and CDR2 YFSETQ. The V gene lost 4 bases and the J gene lost 5 bases, with 7 bases spanning the gap. As DNA, the CDR3 is TGCGCCAGCAGCACAGCAAACGAGCAGTACTTC. Protein sequence: CASSTANEQYF.

J is TRBJ2-7 and V is TRBV27; D is possibly TRBD1 (6 bases). The germline gives CDR1 MNHEY, CDR2 SMNVEV (reference sequence). V was clipped by 5 bases and J by 1 base, with 12 bases between them. The length of the CDR3 is 14 residues. CDR3 DNA sequence: TGTGCCAGCAGTCGGAACAGGGTATCCTACGAGCAGTACTTC. As protein: CASSRNRVSYEQYF.

The chain joins TRBV5-1 to TRBJ1-4; 9 nucleotides align to TRBD1. This CDR3 has 15 residues. Trimming at V came to 4 bases and at J to 5 bases, leaving 6 bases not matched to a gene. The V gene's germline CDR1 is SGHRS and CDR2 YFSETQ. The CDR3: CASSQGQGRNEKLFF. The DNA for the CDR3 is TGCGCCAGCAGCCAAGGACAGGGGCGAAATGAAAAACTGTTTTTT. Combining the CDR3 with reference TRBV5-1 and TRBJ1-4 gives the whole variable domain KAGVTQTPRYLIKTRGQQVTLSCSPISGHRSVSWYQQTPGQGLQFLFEYFSETQRNKGNFPGRFSGRQFSNSRSEMNVSTLELGDSALYLCASSQGQGRNEKLFFGSGTQLSVL.

The CDR3 DNA follows: TGTGCCAGCAGCGGAGGGCCGTTAAGAGAGACCCAGTACTTC. Its translation is CASSGGPLRETQYF. V is TRBV7-9 and J is TRBJ2-5, with D perhaps TRBD2 (6 bases). Deletions cut 5 bases from V and 4 bases from J, with 14 bases between. From germline, CDR1 is SEHNR and CDR2 FQNEAQ (reference sequence). The CDR3 totals 14 residues.

This rearrangement joins TRBV4-1 to TRBJ1-2, with 7 bases matching TRBD1. Germline V lookup: CDR1 MGHRA, CDR2 YSYEKL. This CDR3 spans 17 amino acids. J was trimmed by 6 bases and V by 0 bases; bases with no gene match: 13. The CDR3 DNA sequence: TGCGCCAGCAGCCAAGAAAGGACAGGCTCTTGGTTGAATGGCTACACCTTC. As protein: CASSQERTGSWLNGYTF.

V and J are TRBV5-4 and TRBJ2-1; 10 bases match TRBD2. The CDR3 runs 15 residues. In germline, CDR1 is SGHNT, CDR2 YYREEE (reference sequence). V lost 5 bases and J lost 5; bases outside the gene matches: 7. CDR3 amino acids: CASRRLAGSHNEQFF. DNA of the CDR3: TGTGCCAGCAGACGACTAGCGGGTAGCCACAATGAGCAGTTCTTC.

This chain joins TRBV4-1 and TRBJ2-1; 7 positions agree with TRBD2. CDR1 and CDR2 (germline): MGHRA, YSYEKL. The CDR3 covers 17 residues. Trimming at V came to 1 base and at J to 7 bases, leaving 13 bases not matched to a gene. DNA of the CDR3: TGCGCCAGCAGCCAAGGGCGGGGGAGGGCCATTTCGAATGAGCAGTTCTTC. This encodes CASSQGRGRAISNEQFF.

The chain is built from TRBV5-4 and TRBJ2-1; 12 nucleotides line up with TRBD2. Germline CDR1 is SGHNT and CDR2 is YYREEE (reference sequence). The CDR3 covers 15 residues. V lost 4 bases to trimming and J lost 5 bases; unmatched junction nucleotides: 4. DNA of the CDR3: TGTGCCAGCAGCCCGACTAGCGGGGGAAACAATGAGCAGTTCTTC. It specifies CASSPTSGGNNEQFF.

The rearrangement joins TRBV7-2 to TRBJ1-2; 9 nucleotides line up with TRBD1. The CDR3 covers 16 residues. Trimming cost V 5 bases and J 2 bases; bases outside gene matches: 9. Germline V lookup: CDR1 SGHTA, CDR2 FQGNSA. The CDR3 DNA follows: TGTGCCAGCAGCGCGGGACAGGGTACAATAAACTATGGCTACACCTTC. This translates into CASSAGQGTINYGYTF. Full variable domain (remainder filled in from reference TRBV7-2 and TRBJ1-2): GAGVSQSPSNKVTEKGKDVELRCDPISGHTALYWYRQSLGQGLEFLIYFQGNSAPDKSGLPSDRFSAERTGGSVSTLTIQRTQQEDSAVYLCASSAGQGTINYGYTFGSGTRLTVV.

The V gene is TRBV30, the J gene TRBJ1-4; D is perhaps TRBD1 (6 bases). CDR3 length equals 14 residues. CDR1 is GTSNPN, CDR2 SVGIG, per germline (reference sequence). Deletions cut 3 bases from V and 4 bases from J, with 12 bases between. The CDR3 loop reads CAWRDSVYNEKLFF. DNA of the CDR3: TGTGCCTGGAGGGACAGCGTATATAATGAAAAACTGTTTTTT.

The rearrangement uses TRBV5-4 and TRBJ2-1; 10 bases line up with TRBD2. Looked up from germline, CDR1 is SGHNT and CDR2 is YYREEE (reference sequence). The CDR3 is 16 amino acids. V lost 1 base, J lost 9 bases, and 10 bases stayed unmatched. The CDR3 here is CASSLKWPSGSGEQFF. CDR3 nucleotides: TGTGCCAGCAGCTTGAAATGGCCTAGCGGGAGTGGTGAGCAGTTCTTC.

The chain couples TRBV7-9 to TRBJ1-2; D may be TRBD1 (6 bases). The ends were cut back, 5 bases at V and 5 bases at J, with 21 bases in the middle. This CDR3 has 16 amino acids. Germline V gene data show CDR1 as SEHNR and CDR2 as FQNEAQ (reference sequence). In DNA, the CDR3 is TGTGCCAGCAGCCCGCAGACAGGCCCCCTAGGGTATGGCTACACCTTC. It yields the protein CASSPQTGPLGYGYTF.

The chain couples TRBV21-1 to TRBJ1-6; the D segment call TRBD1 is taken from the table without a DNA check. TRBV21-1 is described as a pseudogene. CDR3 length: 18 residues. Here the CDR3 reads CASSKAIRTGGDNSPLHF. The CDR3 DNA reads as TGTGCCAGCAGCAAAGCGATAAGGACAGGGGGCGATAATTCACCCCTCCACTTT.

The chain uses TRBV5-8 and TRBJ1-4; 9 bases are a match to TRBD1. Germline V gene lookup returns CDR1 SGHTS and CDR2 YDEGEE. CDR3 length: 15 residues. The ends lost 2 bases at V and 7 bases at J; junction bases unmatched: 6. The CDR3 protein is CASSLQGAGGEKLFF. The CDR3 DNA reads TGTGCCAGCAGCTTACAGGGGGCAGGGGGTGAAAAACTGTTTTTT.

This clone was found once. The chain uses TRBV12-3 or TRBV12-4 and TRBJ2-3; D is perhaps TRBD1 (6 bases). The CDR3 loop spans 12 amino acids. V lost 6 bases and J lost 5, with 9 bases in between. CDR3 bases: TGTGCCAGCAGGGCAGGGGAAGATACGCAGTATTTT. This codes for CASRAGEDTQYF.

The rearrangement links TRBV7-3 to TRBJ1-1; D perhaps matches TRBD1 (5 bases). The germline gives CDR1 SGHTA, CDR2 FQGTGA. Trimming pared 4 bases from V and 5 bases from J, leaving 17 bases between. This CDR3 region has 15 residues. CDR3 nucleotide sequence: TGTGCCAGCAGCTCCACACTGGTAGGGGTTACTGAAGCTTTCTTT. Its protein product is CASSSTLVGVTEAFF.

The rearrangement links TRBV5-4 to TRBJ2-2, with D unresolved. CDR3 length: 15 residues. Germline V CDR1 and CDR2: SGHNT, YYREEE (reference sequence). V lost 4 bases and J lost 7, with 17 bases in between. The CDR3 spells CASSLRSTPDGELFF. DNA for the CDR3: TGTGCCAGCAGCCTCAGGTCCACCCCCGACGGGGAGCTGTTTTTT.

The chain carries TRBV7-3 and TRBJ1-1; 7 nucleotides line up with TRBD1. The CDR3 runs to 13 residues. Germline V CDR1 and CDR2: SGHTA, FQGTGA. The J segment lost 6 bases and the V segment lost 3 bases, leaving 4 bases of the junction unmatched. This CDR3 reads CASSFRQGSEAFF. DNA of the CDR3: TGTGCCAGCAGCTTTCGACAGGGATCTGAAGCTTTCTTT.

The chain uses TRBV4-1 and TRBJ1-2; 11 bases are shared with TRBD1. The CDR3 has 13 residues. From germline, CDR1 is MGHRA and CDR2 YSYEKL. The V and J ends lost 3 bases and 7 bases, in that order; junction bases with no gene match: 1. The CDR3 region is CASSQDRGLGYTF. CDR3 sequence (DNA): TGCGCCAGCAGCCAGGACAGGGGGCTTGGCTACACCTTC.

This clone was detected only a few times. This chain connects TRBV2 to TRBJ2-7; D gene unclear. V was clipped by 0 bases and J by 1 base, with 19 bases between them. The germline CDR1 and CDR2 sequences are SNHLY and FYNNEI. This CDR3 is built from 18 residues. The CDR3 nucleotides are TGTGCCAGCAGTGAAGCAAGCCCTTCTTTCCCTTTATCCTACGAGCAGTACTTC. This gives the protein CASSEASPSFPLSYEQYF.

J is TRBJ1-2 and V is TRBV30, with D perhaps matching TRBD1 (5 bases). V lost 4 bases and J 3 bases, leaving 12 bases between the germline ends. The CDR3 spans 13 residues. Germline values: CDR1 GTSNPN, CDR2 SVGIG (reference sequence). This CDR3 reads CAWNGGGDYGYTF. The CDR3 bases are TGTGCCTGGAACGGGGGAGGTGACTATGGCTACACCTTC.

This clone was detected once. The chain uses TRBV3-1 (or the pseudogene TRBV3-2) and TRBJ2-1; 9 bases match TRBD2. Germline CDR1 reads LGHDT; CDR2 reads YNNKEL (reference sequence). The CDR3 has 15 amino acids. V gave up 4 bases and J gave up 4 bases; unmatched junction bases: 5. CDR3 region: CASSRASGTYNEQFF. CDR3 bases: TGTGCCAGCAGCCGGGCTAGCGGGACTTACAATGAGCAGTTCTTC.

The rearrangement uses TRBV27 and TRBJ2-4; 11 bases align to TRBD1. The CDR3 runs to 15 residues. The germline V gene has CDR1 MNHEY and CDR2 SMNVEV (reference sequence). The V and J ends lost 9 bases and 7 bases, in that order; junction bases with no gene match: 11. The CDR3 DNA reads as TGTGCCAGTAGGCCGGGACAGGGGGTTTTCAACATTCAGTACTTC. Translated: CASRPGQGVFNIQYF.

The chain couples TRBV11-3 to TRBJ2-1; TRBD1 might be the D (5 bases). This CDR3 has 14 amino acids. V was trimmed by 5 bases and J by 9 bases, leaving 17 bases between them. The germline V gene encodes CDR1 SGHNT and CDR2 YENEEA. The CDR3 nucleotides read TGTGCCAGCAGCCCTAGGCAGGGTGGCGGTGAGCAGTTCTTC. The encoded protein is CASSPRQGGGEQFF.

CDR3 in amino acids: CSVATADSNQPQHF. The DNA for the CDR3 is TGCAGCGTTGCGACAGCCGATAGCAATCAGCCCCAGCATTTT. The chain uses TRBV29-1 and TRBJ1-5; tentative D call: TRBD1 (5 bases). CDR1 SQVTM and CDR2 ANQGSEA come from the germline V gene. CDR3 length equals 14 residues. Between the trimmed V and J ends, which lost 4 bases and 0 bases, there was a span of 10 bases.